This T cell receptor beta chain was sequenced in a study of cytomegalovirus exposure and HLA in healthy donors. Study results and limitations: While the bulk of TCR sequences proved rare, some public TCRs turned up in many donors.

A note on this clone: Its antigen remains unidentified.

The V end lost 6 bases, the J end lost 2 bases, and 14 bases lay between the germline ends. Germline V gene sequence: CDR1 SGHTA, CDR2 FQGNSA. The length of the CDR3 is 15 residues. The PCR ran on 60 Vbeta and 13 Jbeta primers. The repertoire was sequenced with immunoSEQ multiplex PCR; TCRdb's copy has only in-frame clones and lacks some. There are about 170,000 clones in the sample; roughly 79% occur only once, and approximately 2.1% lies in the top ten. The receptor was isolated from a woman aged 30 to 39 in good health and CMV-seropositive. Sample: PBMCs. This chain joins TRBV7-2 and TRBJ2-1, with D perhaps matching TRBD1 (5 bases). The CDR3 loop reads CASRGPDGAYNEQFF. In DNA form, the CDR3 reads TGTGCCAGCAGGGGGCCTGATGGGGCCTACAATGAGCAGTTCTTC.